The present T cell receptor (beta chain) was sequenced within a study of T cell responses to AZD1222 COVID-19 vaccine. Study in general: Second-dose intervals near 4 or 12 weeks were combined.

This clone was observed once. The target antigen is unknown. Study-wide results and limits: White British ancestry dominated among donors, who included more females, and clonal diversity was possibly underestimated. CD4 TCRs covered the whole spike, strongest at regions 160-218 and 743-854. Repertoires in all cases were sampled only once the peak T cell response had passed.

Measured with immunoSEQ multiplex PCR; TCRdb has only the in-frame clones, and not every one. The sample lists 70,000 to 90,000 clones; roughly nine tenths were seen once. V lost 6 bases to trimming and J lost 4 bases, with 12 bases between them. There are 14 residues in the CDR3. Germline CDR1 is MRHNA and CDR2 is SNTAGT. The J gene is TRBJ2-2, the V gene TRBV6-4; D possibly corresponds to TRBD2 (5 bases). The receptor comes from an adult in good health. This specimen consisted of peripheral blood, obtained on day 0 of AZD1222 vaccination. CDR3 nucleotide sequence: TGTGCCAGCAGCCCGGACCGGGGCACCGGGGAGCTGTTTTTT. Encoded protein: CASSPDRGTGELFF.